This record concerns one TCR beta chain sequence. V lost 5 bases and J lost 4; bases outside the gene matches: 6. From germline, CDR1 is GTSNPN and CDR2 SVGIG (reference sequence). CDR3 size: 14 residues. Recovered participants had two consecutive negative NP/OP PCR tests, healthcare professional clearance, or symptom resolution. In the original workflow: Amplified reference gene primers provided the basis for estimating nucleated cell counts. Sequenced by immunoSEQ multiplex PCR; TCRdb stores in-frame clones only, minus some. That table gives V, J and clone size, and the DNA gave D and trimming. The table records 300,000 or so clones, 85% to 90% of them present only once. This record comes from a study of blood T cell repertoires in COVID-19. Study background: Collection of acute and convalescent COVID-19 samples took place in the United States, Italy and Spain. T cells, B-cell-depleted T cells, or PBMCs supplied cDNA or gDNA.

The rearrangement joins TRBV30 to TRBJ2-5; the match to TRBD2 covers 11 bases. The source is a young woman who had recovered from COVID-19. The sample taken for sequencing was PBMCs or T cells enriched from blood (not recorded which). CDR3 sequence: CAWSPGLAGETQYF. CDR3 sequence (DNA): TGTGCCTGGTCTCCCGGACTAGCGGGAGAGACCCAGTACTTC.